This TCR beta chain originates from a study of blood T cell repertoires in COVID-19. TCRdb's table, derived via immunoSEQ multiplex PCR, lists solely in-frame clones and lacks some. The sample lists some 340,000 clones, more than 90% occurring once. The receptor was isolated from a young woman who had been exposed to COVID-19. Sequenced material: PBMCs or T cells enriched from blood (not recorded which).

Here the CDR3 DNA reads TGTGCCAGTAGTTCGTGGACAGGCGACTTTCAGTTCTTC. Translating it yields CASSSWTGDFQFF. V gene TRBV19 combines with J gene TRBJ2-1; 7 bases line up with TRBD1. The germline gives CDR1 LNHDA, CDR2 SQIVND (reference sequence). J was trimmed by 13 bases and V by 5 bases; bases with no gene match: 11. This CDR3 spans 13 amino acids.